These 22 T cell receptor beta chains share one sample of origin, sequenced in a study of post-analysis software for immune sequencing data. Prepared libraries of TCR beta cDNA carried unique molecular identifiers. TCRdb passed the PCR reads through MiXCR, listing each CDR3 protein once. The sample includes some 690,000 distinct CDR3 sequences, 59% of them seen just once. The antigens for these receptors are not known. Study observations and caveats: Higher frequency in patients than in controls was seen for five TRBV segments, with TRBV5-6, TRBV5-1 and TRBV20-1 among them.

Input material: blood. Receptors were obtained from a girl aged 2-10 years with multiple sclerosis.

This sequence joins TRBV12-3 or TRBV12-4 and TRBJ2-1; either TRBD1 or TRBD2 may supply D (5 bases each). This CDR3 is built from 18 residues. Trimming cost V 6 bases and J 0 bases, with 21 bases left between them. The CDR3 coding sequence is TGTGCCAGCAGCTTATTGGGACGAACCCTAAGCTCCTACAATGAGCAGTTCTTC. Its protein is CASSLLGRTLSSYNEQFF.

The J gene is TRBJ2-1, the V gene TRBV7-9, with D tentatively TRBD1 or TRBD2 (5 bases each). V dropped 1 base and J dropped 5 bases, with 9 bases sitting between them. Germline V gene sequence: CDR1 SEHNR, CDR2 FQNEAQ (reference sequence). This CDR3 comprises 14 residues. In nucleotides, the CDR3 is TGTGCCAGCAGCTTAGGGGGACGGAACAATGAGCAGTTCTTC. As protein: CASSLGGRNNEQFF.

This clonotype has a count of ten or more. The chain combines TRBV20-1 with TRBJ2-5; 9 positions agree with TRBD2. CDR1 DFQATT and CDR2 SNEGSKA come from the germline V gene (reference sequence). The CDR3 contains 14 residues. The junction had 1 base not matched to a gene; V was cut back by 2 bases and J by 0 bases. The DNA for the CDR3 is TGCAGTGCTAGACTAGCGGGGTACCAAGAGACCCAGTACTTC. This codes for CSARLAGYQETQYF.

The rearrangement uses TRBV20-1 and TRBJ2-3; TRBD2 matches 9 bases. There are 17 residues in the CDR3. With V trimmed by 2 bases and J by 4 bases, 13 bases remained unmatched. CDR1 and CDR2 from the germline V gene are DFQATT and SNEGSKA (reference sequence). The CDR3 bases are TGCAGTGCTAGACCTCCCTTAGCGGGAGTAGTGGCAGATACGCAGTATTTT. Its protein is CSARPPLAGVVADTQYF.

The chain joins TRBV12-3 or TRBV12-4 to TRBJ2-5, with D perhaps matching TRBD1 (5 bases). There are 13 residues in the CDR3. Trimming took 4 bases from V and 5 from J, leaving 11 bases between them. Written as DNA, the CDR3 is TGTGCCAGCAGTTCCCAGGGAATGGAGACCCAGTACTTC. Translating gives CASSSQGMETQYF.

The chain uses TRBV2 and TRBJ2-5; TRBD1 is a possible D gene (7 bases). Trimming shortened V by 3 bases and J by 1 base, and 15 bases separated the two germline ends. This CDR3 contains 16 residues. Germline V gene lookup returns CDR1 SNHLY and CDR2 FYNNEI. CDR3 DNA sequence: TGTGCCAGCAGTGATGGAGGGGGCCTTCTCCAAGAGACCCAGTACTTC. The encoded protein is CASSDGGGLLQETQYF.

The chain joins TRBV6-5 to TRBJ2-1; 12 positions agree with TRBD2. J lost 6 bases, V lost 5 bases, and 14 bases had no gene match. CDR1 is MNHEY, CDR2 SVGAGI, per germline. There are 18 residues in the CDR3. The CDR3 DNA follows: TGTGCCAGCAGTACCGAGCTAGCGGGGGGGCCTTTGTTCAATGAGCAGTTCTTC. Translation gives CASSTELAGGPLFNEQFF.

The chain links TRBV5-1 to TRBJ1-4; D not certain. CDR1 is SGHRS and CDR2 is YFSETQ in the germline V gene. Deletions cut 4 bases from V and 0 bases from J, with 13 bases between. The CDR3 length is 16 residues. The CDR3 coding sequence is TGCGCCAGCAGCACTACGGTTGGAGCAACTAATGAAAAACTGTTTTTT. Amino acid sequence: CASSTTVGATNEKLFF.

This clonotype was observed a handful of times. The genes are TRBV10-1 and TRBJ2-1, with D tentatively TRBD1 or TRBD2 (5 bases each). This CDR3 has 19 residues. Germline V gene lookup returns CDR1 WNHNN and CDR2 SYGVQD (reference sequence). Trimming removed 0 bases at V and 2 bases at J, with 20 bases between. Here the CDR3 DNA reads TGCGCCAGCAGTGAGTCGAAAAGAGGCCGGGACGGGGCCTACAATGAGCAGTTCTTC. Translation gives CASSESKRGRDGAYNEQFF.

V is TRBV7-2 and J is TRBJ2-7; possible D gene TRBD1, 6 bases. V dropped 8 bases and J dropped 3 bases, with 11 bases sitting between them. The CDR3 sequence is 12 residues long. CDR1 and CDR2 from the germline V gene are SGHTA and FQGNSA. The CDR3 spells CASQGSYYEQYF. Written as DNA, the CDR3 is TGTGCCAGCCAGGGGTCATACTACGAGCAGTACTTC.

CDR3 bases: TGTGCCAGCAGTGATTTACTAGCCGGGGAGCTGTTTTTT. This translates into CASSDLLAGELFF. The V gene is TRBV25-1, the J gene TRBJ2-2; TRBD2 might be the D (5 bases). V was trimmed by 3 bases and J by 6 bases, leaving 8 bases between them. Per the germline V gene, CDR1 is MGHDK and CDR2 is SYGVNS. The CDR3 is 13 residues long. The complete variable domain, with remaining parts taken from reference TRBV25-1 and TRBJ2-2, reads EADIYQTPRYLVIGTGKKITLECSQTMGHDKMYWYQQDPGMELHLIHYSYGVNSTEKGDLSSESTVSRIRTEHFPLTLESARPSHTSQYLCASSDLLAGELFFGEGSRLTVL.

The V call is TRBV7-9, the J call TRBJ2-5; D is unclear. The DNA end favors TRBJ2-7, so the J call may be wrong. The CDR3 contains 12 residues. Germline values: CDR1 SEHNR, CDR2 FQNEAQ (reference sequence). The CDR3 reads CASSPSVHEQYF. CDR3 nucleotide sequence: TGTGCCAGCAGTCCAAGCGTTCACGAGCAGTACTTC.

The genes are TRBV10-3 and TRBJ2-5, with TRBD2 matching over 11 bases. The CDR3 length is 14 residues. V was pared by 6 bases and J by 2 bases, with 2 bases of the junction left unmatched. CDR1 and CDR2 from the germline V gene are ENHRY and SYGVKD. CDR3 coding DNA: TGTGCCATCAGGGGGACTAGCGGACAAGAGACCCAGTACTTC. It specifies CAIRGTSGQETQYF.

The chain is built from TRBV5-1 and TRBJ2-1; perhaps D is TRBD1 or TRBD2 (6 bases each). V lost 4 bases and J lost 4, with 18 bases in between. The CDR3 has 16 residues. CDR1 and CDR2 (germline): SGHRS, YFSETQ. The CDR3 is CASSPAGWQGYNEQFF. CDR3 bases: TGCGCCAGCAGCCCGGCGGGATGGCAGGGGTACAATGAGCAGTTCTTC.

This clonotype was seen just once. The chain is built from TRBV5-1 and TRBJ2-3; 11 bases are shared with TRBD2. Looked up from germline, CDR1 is SGHRS and CDR2 is YFSETQ. This CDR3 spans 18 amino acids. V dropped 4 bases and J dropped 5; count of bases not matched to a gene: 15. The DNA for the CDR3 is TGCGCCAGCAGCGCAACCTCCGTGACTAGCGGGGTGGTAGATACGCAGTATTTT. Protein sequence: CASSATSVTSGVVDTQYF.

CDR3 in DNA: TGTGCCAGCAGTTTATCGATAGGGACCAGATACGAGCAGTACTTC. This sequence encodes CASSLSIGTRYEQYF. This chain connects TRBV27 to TRBJ2-5; the D gene could be TRBD1 or TRBD2 (5 bases each). The last part of the DNA fits TRBJ2-7 better; the J call may be wrong. Looked up from germline, CDR1 is MNHEY and CDR2 is SMNVEV (reference sequence). This CDR3 region has 15 residues.

The chain has TRBV6-6 and TRBJ2-1, with a possible D match to TRBD1 (5 bases). Trimming removed 4 bases at V and 10 bases at J, with 11 bases between. Germline values: CDR1 MNHNY, CDR2 SVGAGI (reference sequence). The CDR3 is 12 residues long. CDR3 DNA: TGTGCCAGCAGTTTCATCGACAGAGAGCAGTTCTTC. The encoded protein is CASSFIDREQFF.

The gene calls are TRBV20-1 and TRBJ1-2; D unresolved. The CDR3 runs to 14 residues. V was pared by 0 bases and J by 1 base, with 9 bases between. Germline loops: CDR1 DFQATT, CDR2 SNEGSKA (reference sequence). DNA of the CDR3: TGCAGTGCTAGAGATCCCCGGAATAACTATGGCTACACCTTC. Its translation: CSARDPRNNYGYTF.

The chain combines TRBV30 with TRBJ2-7; D perhaps matches TRBD2 (6 bases). The germline CDR1 and CDR2 sequences are GTSNPN and SVGIG (reference sequence). V lost 1 base, J lost 10 bases, and 20 bases lay in between. This CDR3 has 14 residues. CDR3 sequence: CAWSGGDLLNTQYF. As DNA, the CDR3 is TGTGCCTGGAGTGGGGGGGACCTCCTAAATACTCAGTACTTC.

This clonotype was counted only a few times. The V call is TRBV20-1, the J call TRBJ2-5; 11 nucleotides align to TRBD2. CDR3 size: 16 residues. CDR1 and CDR2 from the germline V gene are DFQATT and SNEGSKA (reference sequence). V lost 0 bases and J lost 6; bases outside the gene matches: 9. CDR3 sequence: CSARDLVAGGVKTQYF. In DNA form, the CDR3 reads TGCAGTGCTAGAGATCTAGTAGCGGGAGGGGTAAAGACCCAGTACTTC.

The chain combines TRBV2 with TRBJ2-1; 12 bases fit TRBD2. CDR1 is SNHLY, CDR2 FYNNEI, per germline. J lost 5 bases, V lost 6 bases, and 11 bases had no gene match. This CDR3 region has 17 residues. The DNA of the CDR3 is TGTGCCAGCAGGGGGCTAGCGGGAGGGCCCCCAGACAATGAGCAGTTCTTC. Protein: CASRGLAGGPPDNEQFF. The complete variable domain, with remaining parts taken from reference TRBV2 and TRBJ2-1, reads EPEVTQTPSHQVTQMGQEVILRCVPISNHLYFYWYRQILGQKVEFLVSFYNNEISEKSEIFDDQFSVERPDGSNFTLKIRSTKLEDSAMYFCASRGLAGGPPDNEQFFGPGTRLTVL.

The CDR3 sequence is CASGTASGKNEQFF. CDR3 coding DNA: TGTGCCAGCGGGACGGCTAGCGGGAAAAATGAGCAGTTCTTC. This chain uses TRBV6-1 with TRBJ2-1, with TRBD2 identical over 9 bases. Germline values: CDR1 MNHNS, CDR2 SASEGT. The CDR3 has 14 amino acids. Trimming removed 8 bases from V and 7 bases from J; junction bases left unmatched: 9.